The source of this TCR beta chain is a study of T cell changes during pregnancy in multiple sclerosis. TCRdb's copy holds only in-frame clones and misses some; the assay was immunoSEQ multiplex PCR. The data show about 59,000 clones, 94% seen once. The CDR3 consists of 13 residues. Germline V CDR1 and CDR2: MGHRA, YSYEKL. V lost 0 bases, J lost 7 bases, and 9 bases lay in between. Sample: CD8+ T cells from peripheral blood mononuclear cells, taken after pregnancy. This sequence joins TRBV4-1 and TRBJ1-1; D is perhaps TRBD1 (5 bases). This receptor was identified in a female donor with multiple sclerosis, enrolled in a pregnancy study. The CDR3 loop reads CASSQDGAFEAFF. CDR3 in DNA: TGCGCCAGCAGCCAAGATGGGGCATTTGAAGCTTTCTTT.